A selection of T cell receptor beta chains follows, all from one sample in a study of blood T cell repertoires in COVID-19. Profiled with immunoSEQ multiplex PCR; TCRdb holds only in-frame clones, not every one. The table lists a few hundred thousand clones, about nine tenths of them singletons, with around 2.2% in the top ten. The specimen sequenced was peripheral blood. These receptors were taken from a man younger than 45 who had recovered from COVID-19. Each CDR3 is given with its conserved first and last residue. Each record gives: V gene, D gene, J gene, clone size, CDR3 protein, CDR3 DNA. D genes are given only for firm matches. Size is omitted from some rows. Given values are once, few, many or a class for expanded clones.

V: TRBV27
D: -
J: TRBJ2-5
size: -
CDR3: CASSYKGDLETQYF
DNA: TGTGCCAGCAGTTATAAGGGGGATCTGGAGACCCAGTACTTC

V: TRBV6-5
D: TRBD1
J: TRBJ1-2
size: once
CDR3: CASSSRDRGVRGYTF
DNA: TGTGCCAGCTCTTCCCGGGACAGGGGGGTGCGGGGCTACACCTTC

V: TRBV7-8
D: -
J: TRBJ2-2
size: -
CDR3: CASSLSENTGELFF
DNA: TGTGCCAGCAGCTTAAGCGAGAACACCGGGGAGCTGTTTTTT

V: TRBV4-2
D: TRBD2
J: TRBJ2-2
size: -
CDR3: CASSRLSGGGQLGYNGELFF
DNA: TGTGCCAGCAGCCGTTTATCGGGGGGGGGACAATTGGGATATAACGGGGAGCTGTTTTTT

V: TRBV30
D: TRBD2
J: TRBJ2-1
size: -
CDR3: CAWSVLLRGAVNYNEQFF
DNA: TGTGCCTGGAGTGTCCTTTTGCGGGGGGCTGTAAACTACAATGAGCAGTTCTTC

V: TRBV3-1/TRBV3-2
D: -
J: TRBJ1-2
size: -
CDR3: CASSPQGKANGYTF
DNA: TGTGCCAGCAGCCCGCAGGGGAAGGCGAATGGCTACACCTTC

V: TRBV2
D: TRBD1
J: TRBJ2-5
size: -
CDR3: CASSEIRTGQETQYF
DNA: TGTGCCAGCAGTGAGATAAGGACAGGACAAGAGACCCAGTACTTC

V: TRBV27
D: TRBD2
J: TRBJ2-7
size: -
CDR3: CASSELGGGLTYEQYF
DNA: TGTGCCAGCAGTGAACTAGGCGGGGGGCTTACCTACGAGCAGTACTTC

V: TRBV12-3/TRBV12-4
D: -
J: TRBJ1-1
size: -
CDR3: CASSLHKNTEAFF
DNA: TGTGCCAGCAGTTTGCACAAGAACACTGAAGCTTTCTTT

V: TRBV10-3
D: -
J: TRBJ1-5
size: -
CDR3: CAISTGYSNQPQHF
DNA: TGTGCCATCAGTACAGGCTATAGCAATCAGCCCCAGCATTTT

V: TRBV5-4
D: TRBD2
J: TRBJ2-1
size: -
CDR3: CASSASGGVSYNEQFF
DNA: TGTGCCAGCAGCGCTAGCGGGGGGGTGTCCTACAATGAGCAGTTCTTC

V: TRBV15
D: TRBD2
J: TRBJ2-5
size: -
CDR3: CATSRPGLAGRQETQYF
DNA: TGTGCCACCAGCAGACCGGGACTAGCGGGGCGCCAAGAGACCCAGTACTTC

V: TRBV10-1
D: TRBD1
J: TRBJ2-2
size: -
CDR3: CASSESRAGGTGELFF
DNA: TGCGCCAGCAGTGAGTCTAGGGCAGGGGGCACCGGGGAGCTGTTTTTT

V: TRBV5-1
D: -
J: TRBJ1-1
size: -
CDR3: CASSLTAESAEAFF
DNA: TGCGCCAGCAGCCTCACAGCGGAGTCGGCTGAAGCTTTCTTT

V: TRBV6-2/TRBV6-3
D: -
J: TRBJ1-1
size: -
CDR3: CASSYSQNTEAFF
DNA: TGTGCCAGCAGTTACTCACAGAACACTGAAGCTTTCTTT

V: TRBV11-2
D: TRBD1
J: TRBJ2-5
size: -
CDR3: CASSTVTGVQETQYF
DNA: TGTGCCAGCAGCACAGTTACAGGGGTCCAAGAGACCCAGTACTTC

V: TRBV27
D: TRBD2
J: TRBJ2-7
size: -
CDR3: CASQLSGGYEQYF
DNA: TGTGCCAGCCAACTAAGCGGGGGCTACGAGCAGTACTTC

V: TRBV4-1
D: TRBD1
J: TRBJ1-5
size: -
CDR3: CASSQDDRGQPQHF
DNA: TGCGCCAGCAGCCAAGATGACAGGGGGCAGCCCCAGCATTTT

V: TRBV6-6
D: -
J: TRBJ2-7
size: -
CDR3: CASGGDEQYF
DNA: TGTGCCAGCGGAGGGGACGAGCAGTACTTC

V: TRBV29-1
D: -
J: TRBJ1-2
size: -
CDR3: CSVPSWQGYQYGYTF
DNA: TGCAGCGTTCCCTCCTGGCAGGGGTACCAATATGGCTACACCTTC

V: TRBV5-6
D: TRBD1
J: TRBJ2-2
size: -
CDR3: CASRPRDRGAGELFF
DNA: TGTGCCAGCAGACCCCGGGACAGGGGGGCCGGGGAGCTGTTTTTT

V: TRBV9
D: -
J: TRBJ1-1
size: -
CDR3: CASSEQTDTEAFF
DNA: TGTGCCAGCAGCGAACAGACCGACACTGAAGCTTTCTTT

V: TRBV18
D: TRBD1
J: TRBJ1-2
size: -
CDR3: CASSPLAGGDYGYTF
DNA: TGTGCCAGCTCACCCCTGGCAGGGGGCGACTATGGCTACACCTTC

V: TRBV6-1
D: -
J: TRBJ1-5
size: once
CDR3: CASVKGTPDQPQHF
DNA: TGTGCCAGCGTCAAAGGGACTCCCGATCAGCCCCAGCATTTT

V: TRBV4-2
D: -
J: TRBJ1-6
size: -
CDR3: CASSQDRNSPLHF
DNA: TGTGCCAGCAGCCAAGATCGGAATTCACCCCTCCACTTT

V: TRBV6-6
D: TRBD2
J: TRBJ2-2
size: -
CDR3: CAISSPGRGTTGELFF
DNA: TGTGCCATTTCCTCTCCCGGGCGGGGGACCACCGGGGAGCTGTTTTTT

V: TRBV5-1
D: TRBD1
J: TRBJ2-2
size: -
CDR3: CASSLAVTGGPGELFF
DNA: TGCGCCAGCAGCTTGGCTGTGACAGGGGGTCCCGGGGAGCTGTTTTTT

V: TRBV2
D: -
J: TRBJ1-3
size: -
CDR3: CASSSGRGGNTIYF
DNA: TGTGCCAGCAGCTCCGGCCGAGGAGGAAACACCATATATTTT

V: TRBV5-1
D: TRBD2
J: TRBJ2-3
size: -
CDR3: CASSLALESSGGTDTQYF
DNA: TGCGCCAGCAGCTTGGCGTTAGAGTCTAGCGGGGGGACAGATACGCAGTATTTT